Each of the 21 T cell receptor beta chains below was sequenced from the same sample in a study of T cell responses to AZD1222 COVID-19 vaccine. Clones were read by immunoSEQ multiplex PCR, and TCRdb kept only the in-frame ones, dropping some. This sample has approximately 150,000 clones; 85% to 95% occur once, and the top ten carry approximately 0.88%. The sample here was peripheral blood, taken on day 0 of AZD1222 vaccination. These receptor sequences come from an adult in good health.

The chain links TRBV7-3 to TRBJ2-1, with 8 bases lining up with TRBD2. Germline assignment: CDR1 SGHTA and CDR2 FQGTGA. Trimming removed 3 bases from V and 6 bases from J; junction bases left unmatched: 7. The CDR3 sequence is 15 residues long. The CDR3 bases are TGTGCCAGCAGCTTCGCAGGACTAGCCCCCAATGAGCAGTTCTTC. It translates to CASSFAGLAPNEQFF.

This clone appeared once. The chain is built from TRBV30 and TRBJ1-6; 7 bases match TRBD1. CDR3 length: 14 amino acids. CDR1 GTSNPN and CDR2 SVGIG come from the germline V gene (reference sequence). V shed 3 bases, J shed 8 bases, and the junction held 7 bases outside the gene matches. The CDR3 DNA reads TGTGCCTGGAGGAGGCGACAGGGCGATTCACCCCTCCACTTT. It is translated as CAWRRRQGDSPLHF. The full variable domain, completed using reference TRBV30 and TRBJ1-6, is SQTIHQWPATLVQPVGSPLSLECTVEGTSNPNLYWYRQAAGRGLQLLFYSVGIGQISSEVPQNLSASRPQDRQFILSSKKLLLSDSGFYLCAWRRRQGDSPLHFGNGTRLTVT.

The chain uses TRBV13 and TRBJ2-3; 13 bases fit TRBD2. Germline values: CDR1 PRHDT, CDR2 FYEKMQ (reference sequence). The CDR3 extends over 18 amino acids. V trimming: 5 bases; J trimming: 4 bases; junction bases outside the gene matches: 12. The CDR3 nucleotides read TGTGCCAGCAGCCCCGGACTAGCGGGGGAGAAGAGTTCAGATACGCAGTATTTT. This translates into CASSPGLAGEKSSDTQYF.

V and J are TRBV5-6 and TRBJ1-1, with no clear D. Germline values: CDR1 SGHDT, CDR2 YYEEEE. Trimming shortened V by 6 bases and J by 1 base, and 19 bases separated the two germline ends. The CDR3 extends over 16 amino acids. This CDR3 is CASTSSHGGKNTEAFF. CDR3 nucleotide sequence: TGTGCCAGCACCTCGTCCCACGGAGGGAAGAACACTGAAGCTTTCTTT.

The chain combines TRBV19 with TRBJ2-3; 9 bases match TRBD2. CDR1 is LNHDA, CDR2 SQIVND, per germline (reference sequence). CDR3 length equals 15 residues. Trimming cost V 4 bases and J 4 bases; bases outside gene matches: 6. CDR3 residues: CASSRGLASADTQYF. The CDR3 coding sequence is TGTGCCAGTAGTAGGGGACTAGCTTCTGCAGATACGCAGTATTTT.

The rearrangement joins TRBV4-3 to TRBJ1-1, with D hard to call. Germline CDR1 and CDR2: LGHNA and YSLEER. Trimming took off 4 bases at V and 4 bases at J, with 16 bases between the two ends. The CDR3 has 15 residues. This CDR3 is CASSLLSLRSTEAFF. As DNA, the CDR3 is TGCGCCAGCAGCCTTTTGAGCTTGAGAAGCACTGAAGCTTTCTTT.

The J gene is TRBJ1-2, the V gene TRBV6-1; the D is unclear. Germline CDR1 is MNHNS and CDR2 is SASEGT. The CDR3 spans 13 residues. The V gene lost 3 bases and the J gene lost 7 bases, with 12 bases spanning the gap. CDR3 coding DNA: TGTGCCAGCAGTGATTGGCAGAGGCGTGGCTACACCTTC. Translation: CASSDWQRRGYTF.

The genes are TRBV5-1 and TRBJ1-5; tentative D call: TRBD1 (6 bases). This CDR3 comprises 15 residues. Germline CDR1 and CDR2: SGHRS and YFSETQ. Trimming removed 3 bases at V and 1 base at J, with 11 bases between. CDR3 in amino acids: CASSSGGGSNQPQHF. The CDR3 DNA reads TGCGCCAGCAGCTCCGGGGGCGGGAGCAATCAGCCCCAGCATTTT.

This chain connects TRBV23-1 to TRBJ2-5; 9 bases fit TRBD2. TRBV23-1 is an open reading frame whose function is uncertain. The trim removed 11 bases at V and 5 bases at J, leaving 15 bases unmatched. This CDR3 is 15 amino acids long. This CDR3 is CAGHTGAGGLETQYF. The CDR3 DNA reads as TGCGCCGGACACACAGGGGCGGGGGGGCTCGAGACCCAGTACTTC.

The V and J genes are TRBV19 and TRBJ2-5; D tentatively fits TRBD1 or TRBD2 (5 bases each). Germline values: CDR1 LNHDA, CDR2 SQIVND (reference sequence). The CDR3 spans 16 residues. Trimming took off 5 bases at V and 2 bases at J, with 18 bases between the two ends. The CDR3 reads CASSLSTGTGQETQYF. CDR3 coding DNA: TGTGCCAGTAGTCTATCCACCGGGACCGGGCAAGAGACCCAGTACTTC.

V and J are TRBV4-1 and TRBJ1-2; TRBD1 agrees at 8 bases. CDR3 length: 11 amino acids. Germline trimming cut 6 bases from V and 7 bases from J; bases unmatched to any gene: 1. CDR1 and CDR2 from the germline V gene are MGHRA and YSYEKL. The CDR3: CASRTGGGYTF. The CDR3 nucleotides are TGCGCCAGCAGAACAGGGGGTGGCTACACCTTC.

The chain carries TRBV7-2 and TRBJ2-5, with unresolved D. Deletions cut 5 bases from V and 2 bases from J, with 12 bases between. The CDR3 is 14 residues long. The germline V gene encodes CDR1 SGHTA and CDR2 FQGNSA. The CDR3 DNA sequence: TGTGCCAGCAGCCCTACAGTAAATCAAGAGACCCAGTACTTC. This gives the protein CASSPTVNQETQYF.

The chain carries TRBV30 and TRBJ1-1; 7 nucleotides line up with TRBD1. The CDR3 totals 13 residues. V shed 2 bases and J 5 bases; nucleotides not matched to a gene: 5. Germline CDR1 GTSNPN, CDR2 SVGIG (reference sequence). The DNA of the CDR3 is TGTGCCTGGAGTACAGGGGAGCGGACTGAAGCTTTCTTT. Translation gives CAWSTGERTEAFF.

In its sample, this clone was seen a few times. The V and J genes are TRBV7-3 and TRBJ1-2, with 8 bases aligning to TRBD1. V dropped 1 base and J dropped 7; count of bases not matched to a gene: 5. CDR1 SGHTA and CDR2 FQGTGA come from the germline V gene. The CDR3 is 14 amino acids. The CDR3 reads CASSLNPGGSGYTF. The CDR3 bases are TGTGCCAGCAGCTTAAACCCAGGGGGCTCTGGCTACACCTTC.

The V call is TRBV3-1 (or the pseudogene TRBV3-2), the J call TRBJ2-5; TRBD2 aligns across 9 bases. CDR1 is LGHDT and CDR2 is YNNKEL in the germline V gene (reference sequence). J lost 2 bases, V lost 6 bases, and 10 bases had no gene match. The CDR3 sequence is 16 residues long. The CDR3 DNA reads TGTGCCAGCAGGGGGGGCCTAGCGGGGAAGCAAGAGACCCAGTACTTC. Translating gives CASRGGLAGKQETQYF.

The chain joins TRBV27 to TRBJ1-6; D uncertain. The CDR3 spans 16 residues. The germline CDR1 and CDR2 sequences are MNHEY and SMNVEV (reference sequence). The V gene lost 5 bases and the J gene lost 9 bases, with 20 bases spanning the gap. CDR3 nucleotides: TGTGCCAGCAGTCTCAATGAGAGACCCTGGAGTTCACCCCTCCACTTT. Translation gives CASSLNERPWSSPLHF.

Turning to this clone: Other DNA sequences within the sample encode an identical CDR3. The chain recombines TRBV5-5 with TRBJ1-1; D unclear. This CDR3 has 13 amino acids. Trimming removed 0 bases from V and 0 bases from J, with 3 bases in between. The germline V gene has CDR1 SGHKS and CDR2 YYEKEE (reference sequence). The CDR3, as DNA: TGTGCCAGCAGCTTGGATTTGAACACTGAAGCTTTCTTT. This codes for CASSLDLNTEAFF.

V usage is TRBV10-3 and J usage is TRBJ1-1; perhaps TRBD1 as D (5 bases). In germline, CDR1 is ENHRY, CDR2 SYGVKD. Trimming shortened V by 2 bases and J by 4 bases, and 11 bases separated the two germline ends. The CDR3 consists of 14 residues. CDR3 coding DNA: TGTGCCATCAGTGAGGTTTCGGGGGTCACTGAAGCTTTCTTT. This gives the protein CAISEVSGVTEAFF.

CDR3 sequence reads: CASSTNGRGNQPQHF. In DNA form, the CDR3 reads TGTGCCAGCAGCACCAACGGGAGAGGCAATCAGCCCCAGCATTTT. This chain joins TRBV21-1 and TRBJ1-5. TRBV21-1 is tagged as a pseudogene. The CDR3 loop spans 15 amino acids.

The chain has TRBV18 and TRBJ1-2, with D perhaps matching TRBD1 (6 bases). The V end was cut by 6 bases, the J end by 4 bases, with 18 bases between. The CDR3 has 15 residues. Germline V gene data show CDR1 as KGHSH and CDR2 as LQKENI. In DNA form, the CDR3 reads TGTGCCAGCTCTCCAGCCTCAGGGGAGGGCTATGGCTACACCTTC. Its translation: CASSPASGEGYGYTF.

The chain has TRBV6-5 and TRBJ1-2, with 8 nucleotides matching TRBD1. CDR1 MNHEY and CDR2 SVGAGI come from the germline V gene. There are 15 residues in the CDR3. The V segment lost 7 bases and the J segment 3 bases; nucleotides outside the gene matches: 10. In nucleotides, the CDR3 is TGTGCCAGCACCGATGCGGCAGGGGGCGACTATGGCTACACCTTC. As protein: CASTDAAGGDYGYTF.